The rows below give T cell receptor beta chains drawn from one sample of a study of cytomegalovirus exposure and HLA in healthy donors. Measured with immunoSEQ multiplex PCR; TCRdb has only the in-frame clones, and not every one. This sample has more than 250,000 clones, with roughly 89% found just once. Sequenced sample: PBMCs. All receptors derive from a young woman in good health and CMV-seronegative. Both conserved end residues are part of each CDR3.

v_gene	j_gene	CDR3aa
TRBV9	TRBJ2-2	CASSAPSGGSNTGELFF
TRBV5-8	TRBJ2-7	CASSWDRGTYEQYF
TRBV18	TRBJ2-5	CASSPTLGLAETQYF
TRBV10-3	TRBJ1-2	CAHRQGAQDGYTF
TRBV2	TRBJ1-2	CASSGMEGNYGYTF
TRBV6-1	TRBJ2-2	CASSSRVTGELFF
TRBV10-2	TRBJ2-5	CASRPLSGGSQETQYF
TRBV10-3	TRBJ2-3	CAISERRGGEDTQYF
TRBV7-6	TRBJ2-1	CASSSRGTSGGNEQFF
TRBV19	TRBJ1-6	CASREQGGGSYNSPLHF
TRBV19	TRBJ2-2	CASSSQGLNTGELFF
TRBV11-2	TRBJ2-7	CASSPTGAHEQYF
TRBV21-1	TRBJ2-1	CASSILAGRAYNEQFF
TRBV29-1	TRBJ2-7	CSVETRTGFYGQYF
TRBV2	TRBJ2-7	CASRVLGGLTSEQYF
TRBV19	TRBJ2-2	CASSIFTTGTGELFF
TRBV16	TRBJ1-4	CASSQSMSGGMGDEKLFF
TRBV6-5	TRBJ2-3	CASRLIQGYTQYF
TRBV2	.	CASSRQGADYEQYF
TRBV6-5	TRBJ2-1	CAGSFRLAGEVEQFF
TRBV7-9	TRBJ1-1	CASSLVAGEGFF
TRBV6-1	TRBJ1-4	CASSELRAPNEKLFF
TRBV13	TRBJ2-5	CASVVGGESQETQYF
TRBV5-1	TRBJ2-1	CASSFSDRNFGEQFF
TRBV11-1	TRBJ1-1	CASSFKRTGPTEAFF
TRBV13	TRBJ1-2	CASSILGQPTFYGYTF
TRBV6-1	TRBJ2-5	CASIRGFEETQYF
TRBV9	TRBJ2-2	CASSRLDLDTGELFF
TRBV7-9	TRBJ1-1	CASSRGPPPEAFF
TRBV4-1	TRBJ2-3	CASSQATGGTDTQYF
TRBV6-5	TRBJ1-3	CASRQVSGNTIYF
TRBV9	TRBJ1-5	CASSASGYSNQPQHF
TRBV6-1	TRBJ2-5	CASSGEVTQYF
TRBV5-8	TRBJ2-7	CASSLEWSSYEQYF
TRBV5-1	TRBJ2-2	CASSLPLVAGELFF
TRBV11-2	TRBJ1-4	CASSSNHRGNEKLFF
TRBV19	TRBJ2-1	CASTLAGTSGGYNEQFF
TRBV15	TRBJ1-1	CATSKNPGRNPRNTEAFF
TRBV6-5	TRBJ1-2	CASSYSRGTYGYTF
TRBV9	TRBJ2-1	CASSVEGTSGGYNEQFF
TRBV6-5	TRBJ2-1	CASSYGLAQNEQFF
TRBV11-2	TRBJ2-3	CASSPRGAFSTDTQYF